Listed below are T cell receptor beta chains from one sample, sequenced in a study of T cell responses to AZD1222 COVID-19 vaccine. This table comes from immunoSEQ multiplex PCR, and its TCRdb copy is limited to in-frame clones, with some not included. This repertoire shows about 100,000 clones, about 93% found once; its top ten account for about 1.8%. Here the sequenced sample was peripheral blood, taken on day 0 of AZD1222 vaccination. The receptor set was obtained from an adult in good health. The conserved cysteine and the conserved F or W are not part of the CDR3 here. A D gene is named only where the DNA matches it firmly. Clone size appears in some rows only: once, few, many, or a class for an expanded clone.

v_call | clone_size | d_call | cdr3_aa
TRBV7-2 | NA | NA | ASTGGGSETGELF
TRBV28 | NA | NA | ASSSPISGNSNQPQH
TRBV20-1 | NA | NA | SASQETNEKLF
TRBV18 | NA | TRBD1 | ASSPEIQGNYGYT
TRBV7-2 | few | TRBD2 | ASRPGLAGVNIQY
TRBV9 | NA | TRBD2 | ASSGGLANYNEQF
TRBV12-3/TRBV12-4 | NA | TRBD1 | ASIAQGGKLF
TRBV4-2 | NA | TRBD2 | ASSPFGLAVDYEQY
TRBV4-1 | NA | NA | ASSPRRTTGEQY
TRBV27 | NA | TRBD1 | ASSLKTGGGNTEAF
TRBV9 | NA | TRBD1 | ASSVAPGQTYEQY
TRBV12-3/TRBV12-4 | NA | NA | ASSLLGNQPQH
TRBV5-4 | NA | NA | ASSQGSYEQY
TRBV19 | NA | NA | ASSIGKNEQF
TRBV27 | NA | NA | ASSLSQYSNQPQH
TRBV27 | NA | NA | ASRKNTEAF
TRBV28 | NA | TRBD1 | ASTLRDSRQPQH
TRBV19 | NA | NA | ASSIGQGGNYEQY
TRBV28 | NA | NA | ASRLGSPSYEQY
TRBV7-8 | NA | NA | ASSLRQRGSSYEQY
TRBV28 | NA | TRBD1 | ASSSTGGLWSYEQY
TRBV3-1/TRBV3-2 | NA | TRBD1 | ASSRTGGGNIQY
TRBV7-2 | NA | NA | ASSLALGSGNTIY
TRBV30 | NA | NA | AWSVVKGKTQY
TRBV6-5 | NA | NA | ASRSTDTGELF
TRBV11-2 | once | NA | ASSLAGAETQY
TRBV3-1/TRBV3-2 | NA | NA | ASSQRRTYFTDTQY
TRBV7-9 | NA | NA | ASSSVTEKLF
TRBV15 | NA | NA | ATSRPVSGGTIY
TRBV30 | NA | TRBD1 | AWSPGQGFAYEQY
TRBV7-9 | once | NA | ASSSPSQGNTIY
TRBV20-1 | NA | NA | SARDKGEQY
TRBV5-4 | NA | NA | ASSFGGTEAF
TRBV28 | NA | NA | ASSLLGSYNEQF
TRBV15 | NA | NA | ATSRGGRTGAVSSGYT
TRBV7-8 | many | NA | ASSVPITESSYNSPLH
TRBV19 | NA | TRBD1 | AIKDRGVNEQF
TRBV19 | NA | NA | ASQWGLGVY
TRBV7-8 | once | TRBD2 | ASGGGYTGELF
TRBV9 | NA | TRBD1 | ASSVVGTGVDEQY
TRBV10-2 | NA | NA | ASSRQVDLNRNTEAF
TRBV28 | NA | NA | ASSSLATAKNIQY